The present TCR beta chain was sequenced within a study of T cell responses to AZD1222 COVID-19 vaccine. The CDR3 length is 11 residues. V was clipped by 8 bases and J by 3 bases, with 8 bases between them. Germline V gives CDR1 MNHEY, CDR2 SMNVEV (reference sequence). Some second doses came at about 4 weeks and others at about 12 weeks; these were pooled. A word on this clone: Its matching antigen is unknown.

The table came from immunoSEQ multiplex PCR; TCRdb's copy has only in-frame clones and leaves some out. The table lists around 150,000 clones, more than 85% of them singletons. Study observations and caveats: None of the repertoires were sampled until the peak T cell response had passed. Donors were largely white British and mainly female; clonal diversity was possibly underestimated. Reportedly, close to half of spike-specific TCRs are directed against unmutated variant regions.

This clonotype originated in an adult who received the AZD1222 COVID-19 vaccine. Sequenced material: peripheral blood, taken 28 days after the second AZD1222 dose. V gene TRBV27 combines with J gene TRBJ2-7; D is unclear. The CDR3 is CASGRFYEQYF. Here the CDR3 DNA reads TGTGCCAGCGGGCGATTCTACGAGCAGTACTTC.